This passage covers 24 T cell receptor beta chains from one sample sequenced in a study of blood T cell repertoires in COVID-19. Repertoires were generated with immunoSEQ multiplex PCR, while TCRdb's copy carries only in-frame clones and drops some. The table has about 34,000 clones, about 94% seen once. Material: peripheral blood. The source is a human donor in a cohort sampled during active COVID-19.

CDR3 DNA: TGTGCCAGCTCATCCGGGACAGGTTCCACCGGGGAGCTGTTTTTT. Protein sequence: CASSSGTGSTGELFF. V gene TRBV18 combines with J gene TRBJ2-2; 8 nucleotides align to TRBD1. Germline V gene lookup returns CDR1 KGHSH and CDR2 LQKENI. CDR3 size: 15 residues. The V and J ends lost 5 bases and 4 bases, in that order; junction bases with no gene match: 6.

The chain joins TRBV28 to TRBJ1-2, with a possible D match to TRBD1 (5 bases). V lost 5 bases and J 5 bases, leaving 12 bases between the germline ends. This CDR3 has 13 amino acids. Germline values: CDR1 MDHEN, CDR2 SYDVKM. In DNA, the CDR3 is TGTGCCAGCAGTCTAGGGGAGGCGTATGGCTACACCTTC. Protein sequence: CASSLGEAYGYTF.

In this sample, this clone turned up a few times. The CDR3 protein is CASSILDRAKSNQPQHF. The CDR3 DNA follows: TGTGCCAGTAGTATATTGGACAGGGCGAAGAGCAATCAGCCCCAGCATTTT. The chain recombines TRBV19 with TRBJ1-5, with TRBD1 matching over 8 bases. The ends lost 2 bases at V and 1 base at J; junction bases unmatched: 7. Germline V lookup: CDR1 LNHDA, CDR2 SQIVND (reference sequence). The CDR3 length is 17 residues.

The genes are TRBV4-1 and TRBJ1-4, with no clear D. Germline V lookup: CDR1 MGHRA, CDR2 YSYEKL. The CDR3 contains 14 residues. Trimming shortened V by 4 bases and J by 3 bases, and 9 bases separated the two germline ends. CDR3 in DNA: TGCGCCAGCAGCCCCGAGGGTGCTAATGAAAAACTGTTTTTT. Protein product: CASSPEGANEKLFF.

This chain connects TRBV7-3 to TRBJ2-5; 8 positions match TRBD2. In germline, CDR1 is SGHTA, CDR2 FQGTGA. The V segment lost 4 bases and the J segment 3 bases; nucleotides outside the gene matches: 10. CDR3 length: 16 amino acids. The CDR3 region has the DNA TGTGCCAGCAGCTCAACACCGGGACTAGGGAAAGAGACCCAGTACTTC. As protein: CASSSTPGLGKETQYF.

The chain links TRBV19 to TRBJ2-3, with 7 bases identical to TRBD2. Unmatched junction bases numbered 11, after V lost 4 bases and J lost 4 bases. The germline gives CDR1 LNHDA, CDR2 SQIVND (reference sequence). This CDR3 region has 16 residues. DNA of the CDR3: TGTGCCAGTAGTACCAGGGACTACTGGGGAGCAGATACGCAGTATTTT. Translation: CASSTRDYWGADTQYF.

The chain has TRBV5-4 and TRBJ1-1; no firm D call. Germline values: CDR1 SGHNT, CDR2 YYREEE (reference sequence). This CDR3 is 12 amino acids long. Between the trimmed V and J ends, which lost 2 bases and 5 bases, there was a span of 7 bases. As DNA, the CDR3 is TGTGCCAGCAGCTTTGGAGGGACTGAAGCTTTCTTT. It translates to CASSFGGTEAFF.

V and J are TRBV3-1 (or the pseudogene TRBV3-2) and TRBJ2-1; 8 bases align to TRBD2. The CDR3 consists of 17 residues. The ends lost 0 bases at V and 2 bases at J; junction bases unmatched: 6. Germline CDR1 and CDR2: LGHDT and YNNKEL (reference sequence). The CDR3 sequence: CASSQEGTSRPYNEQFF. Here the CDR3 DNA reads TGTGCCAGCAGCCAAGAGGGGACTAGTCGCCCCTACAATGAGCAGTTCTTC.

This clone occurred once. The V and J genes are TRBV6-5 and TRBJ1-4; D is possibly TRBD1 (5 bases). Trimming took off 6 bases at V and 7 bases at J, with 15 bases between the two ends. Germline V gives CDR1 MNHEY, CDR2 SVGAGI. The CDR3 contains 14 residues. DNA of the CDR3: TGTGCCAGCAGCCAAGAGGGGCGGGGTGAAAAACTGTTTTTT. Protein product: CASSQEGRGEKLFF.

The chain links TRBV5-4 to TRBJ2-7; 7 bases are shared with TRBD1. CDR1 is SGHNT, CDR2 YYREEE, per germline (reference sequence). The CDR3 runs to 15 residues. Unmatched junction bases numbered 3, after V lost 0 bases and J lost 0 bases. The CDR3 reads CASSLVQGSSYEQYF. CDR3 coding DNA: TGTGCCAGCAGCTTGGTACAGGGGAGCTCCTACGAGCAGTACTTC. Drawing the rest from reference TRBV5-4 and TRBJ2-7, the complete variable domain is ETGVTQSPTHLIKTRGQQVTLRCSSQSGHNTVSWYQQALGQGPQFIFQYYREEENGRGNFPPRFSGLQFPNYSSELNVNALELDDSALYLCASSLVQGSSYEQYFGPGTRLTVT.

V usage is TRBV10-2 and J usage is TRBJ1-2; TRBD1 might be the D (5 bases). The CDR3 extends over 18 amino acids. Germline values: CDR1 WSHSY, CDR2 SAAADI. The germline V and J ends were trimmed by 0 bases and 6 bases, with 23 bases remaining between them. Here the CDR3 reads CASSESMFGQGKSDGYTF. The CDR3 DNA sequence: TGCGCCAGCAGTGAGTCGATGTTCGGGCAGGGAAAATCAGATGGCTACACCTTC.

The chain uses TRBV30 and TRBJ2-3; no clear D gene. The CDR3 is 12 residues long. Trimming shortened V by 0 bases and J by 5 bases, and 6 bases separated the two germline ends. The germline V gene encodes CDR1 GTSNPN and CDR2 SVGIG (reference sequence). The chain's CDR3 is CAWSVRVDTQYF. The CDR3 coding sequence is TGTGCCTGGAGTGTAAGAGTAGATACGCAGTATTTT. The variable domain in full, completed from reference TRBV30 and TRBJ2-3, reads SQTIHQWPATLVQPVGSPLSLECTVEGTSNPNLYWYRQAAGRGLQLLFYSVGIGQISSEVPQNLSASRPQDRQFILSSKKLLLSDSGFYLCAWSVRVDTQYFGPGTRLTVL.

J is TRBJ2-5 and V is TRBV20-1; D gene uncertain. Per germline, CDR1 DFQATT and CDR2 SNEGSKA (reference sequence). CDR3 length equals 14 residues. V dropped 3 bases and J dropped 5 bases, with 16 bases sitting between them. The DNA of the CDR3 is TGCAGTGCTAGTACGGCTCAAAGCAGGGAGACCCAGTACTTC. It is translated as CSASTAQSRETQYF.

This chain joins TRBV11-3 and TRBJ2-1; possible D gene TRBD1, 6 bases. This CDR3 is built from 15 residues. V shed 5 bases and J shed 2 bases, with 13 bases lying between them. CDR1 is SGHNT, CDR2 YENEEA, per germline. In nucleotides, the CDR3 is TGTGCCAGCAGCCCAATGGGGGCGGCCTACAATGAGCAGTTCTTC. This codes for CASSPMGAAYNEQFF.

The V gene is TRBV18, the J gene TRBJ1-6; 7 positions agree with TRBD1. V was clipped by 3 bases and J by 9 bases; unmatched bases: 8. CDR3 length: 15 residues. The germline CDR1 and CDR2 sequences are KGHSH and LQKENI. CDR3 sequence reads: CASSPDRAFSSPLHF. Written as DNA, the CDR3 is TGTGCCAGCTCACCCGACAGGGCGTTCAGTTCACCCCTCCACTTT.

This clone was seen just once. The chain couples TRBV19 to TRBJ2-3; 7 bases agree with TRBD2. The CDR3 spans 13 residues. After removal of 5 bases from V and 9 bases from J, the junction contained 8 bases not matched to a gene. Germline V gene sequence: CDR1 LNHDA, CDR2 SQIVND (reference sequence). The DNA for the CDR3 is TGTGCCAGTAGTCGTACGGGAGGCGTGACGCAGTATTTT. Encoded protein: CASSRTGGVTQYF. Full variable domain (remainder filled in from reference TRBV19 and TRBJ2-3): DGGITQSPKYLFRKEGQNVTLSCEQNLNHDAMYWYRQDPGQGLRLIYYSQIVNDFQKGDIAEGYSVSREKKESFPLTVTSAQKNPTAFYLCASSRTGGVTQYFGPGTRLTVL.

In DNA form, the CDR3 reads TGCGCCAGCAGCTTTGGGACTAGCGGCTACGAGCAGTACTTC. Translating gives CASSFGTSGYEQYF. The rearrangement joins TRBV5-1 to TRBJ2-7; 11 bases are shared with TRBD2. Trimming took 2 bases from V and 3 from J; bases not matched to a gene: 1. The CDR3 loop spans 14 amino acids. In germline, CDR1 is SGHRS, CDR2 YFSETQ.

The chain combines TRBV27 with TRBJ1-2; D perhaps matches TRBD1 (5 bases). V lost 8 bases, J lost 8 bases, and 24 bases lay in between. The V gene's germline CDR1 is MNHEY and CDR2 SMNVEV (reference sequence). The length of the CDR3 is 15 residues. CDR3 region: CASDPRGGGGEGYTF. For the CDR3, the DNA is TGTGCCAGCGATCCTCGCGGCGGGGGGGGAGAAGGCTACACCTTC.

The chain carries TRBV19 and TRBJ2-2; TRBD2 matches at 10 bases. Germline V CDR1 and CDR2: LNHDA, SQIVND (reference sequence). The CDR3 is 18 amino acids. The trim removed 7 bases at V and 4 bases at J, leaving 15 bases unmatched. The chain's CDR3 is CASTLYEGKREGTGELFF. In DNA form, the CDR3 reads TGTGCCAGTACCCTCTACGAGGGCAAGCGGGAGGGCACCGGGGAGCTGTTTTTT.

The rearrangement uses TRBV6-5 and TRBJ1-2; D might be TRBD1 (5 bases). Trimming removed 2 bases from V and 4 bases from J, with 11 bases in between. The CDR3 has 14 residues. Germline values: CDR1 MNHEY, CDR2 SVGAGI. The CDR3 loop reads CASSYQGLSYGYTF. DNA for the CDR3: TGTGCCAGCAGTTACCAGGGTTTGAGCTATGGCTACACCTTC.

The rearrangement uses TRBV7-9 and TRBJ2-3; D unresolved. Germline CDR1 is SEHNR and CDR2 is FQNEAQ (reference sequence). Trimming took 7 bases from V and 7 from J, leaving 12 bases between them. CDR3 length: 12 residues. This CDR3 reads CASTVPLYTQYF. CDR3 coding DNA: TGTGCCAGCACCGTCCCATTGTATACGCAGTATTTT.

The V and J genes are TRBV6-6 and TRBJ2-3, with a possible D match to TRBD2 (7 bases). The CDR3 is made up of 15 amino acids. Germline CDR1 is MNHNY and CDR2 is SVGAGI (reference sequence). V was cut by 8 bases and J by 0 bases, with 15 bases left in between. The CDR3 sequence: CASATGGTSTDTQYF. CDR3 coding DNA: TGTGCCAGCGCAACCGGGGGGACAAGCACAGATACGCAGTATTTT.

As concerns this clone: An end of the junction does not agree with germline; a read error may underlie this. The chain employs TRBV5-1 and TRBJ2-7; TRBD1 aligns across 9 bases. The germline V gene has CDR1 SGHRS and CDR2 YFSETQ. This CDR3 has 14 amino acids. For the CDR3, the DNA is TGCGCCAGCAGCTTGGGGGACAGGGCCTACGAGCAGCACTTC. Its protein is CASSLGDRAYEQHF.

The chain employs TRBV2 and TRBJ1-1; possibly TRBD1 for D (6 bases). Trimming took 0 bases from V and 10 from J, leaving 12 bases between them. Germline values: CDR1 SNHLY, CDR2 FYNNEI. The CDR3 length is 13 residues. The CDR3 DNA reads TGTGCCAGCAGTGAAGCAAGGGGGGGTCGAGCTTTCTTT. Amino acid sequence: CASSEARGGRAFF.